This T cell receptor beta chain was retrieved from a study of T cell repertoires in ileal Crohn's disease. There are 13 residues in the CDR3. V was clipped by 2 bases and J by 2 bases, with 7 bases between them. Germline V gene data show CDR1 as SNHLY and CDR2 as FYNNEI. As for time point: neoterminal ileum biopsy at postoperative endoscopy, about 6 months after surgery. Around 0.55 micrograms of biopsy DNA per sample underwent TCRB immunosequencing. Only in-frame clones appear in the TCRdb table, and some are missing; sequencing was by immunoSEQ multiplex PCR. The sample consists of about 2,200 clones, 62% of them appearing once.

The receptor's source is an adult with Crohn's disease. The sequenced sample was ileal tissue. The chain joins TRBV2 to TRBJ2-7; no clear D. The CDR3 loop reads CASSELSTYEQYF. In DNA form, the CDR3 reads TGTGCCAGCAGTGAACTGTCTACCTACGAGCAGTACTTC.